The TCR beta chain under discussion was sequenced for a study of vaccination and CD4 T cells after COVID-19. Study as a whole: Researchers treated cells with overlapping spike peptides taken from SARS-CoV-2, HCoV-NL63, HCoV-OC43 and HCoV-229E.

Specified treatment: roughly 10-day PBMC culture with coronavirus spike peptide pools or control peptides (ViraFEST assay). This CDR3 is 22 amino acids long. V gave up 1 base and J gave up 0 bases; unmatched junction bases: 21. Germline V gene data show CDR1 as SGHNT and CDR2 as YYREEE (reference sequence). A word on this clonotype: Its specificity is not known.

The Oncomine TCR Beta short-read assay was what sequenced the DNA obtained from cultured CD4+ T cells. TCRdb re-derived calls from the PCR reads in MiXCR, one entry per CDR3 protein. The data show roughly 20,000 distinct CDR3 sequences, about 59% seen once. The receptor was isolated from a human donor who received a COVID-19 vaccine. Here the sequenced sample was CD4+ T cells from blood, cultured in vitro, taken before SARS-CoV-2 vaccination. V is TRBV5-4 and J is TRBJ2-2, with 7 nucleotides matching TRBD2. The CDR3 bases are TGTGCCAGCAGCTTGTTCCGTGCTCGGACGGGGGGAGGCCAACCGAACACCGGGGAGCTGTTTTTT. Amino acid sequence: CASSLFRARTGGGQPNTGELFF.